One sample yielded the 8 T cell receptor beta chains listed below, sequenced in a study of T cell repertoires in cytomegalovirus infection. Each CDR3 protein gets one entry after TCRdb re-called the reads with MiXCR. The sample yields 680,000 or so distinct CDR3 sequences, roughly a third seen once. No antigen is known for these receptors. The sequenced sample was cultured PBMCs, obtained from culture after CMV antigen stimulation. All receptors derive from a human donor in good health (CMV status not recorded). Some clones in this sample may be carry-over from other donors' samples.

This clonotype was picked up a small number of times. This rearrangement joins TRBV10-3 to TRBJ2-7, with D possibly matching TRBD2 (7 bases). The V end was cut by 3 bases, the J end by 5 bases, with 17 bases between. The CDR3 spans 15 residues. Per the germline V gene, CDR1 is ENHRY and CDR2 is SYGVKD. CDR3 amino acids: CAISEPGGPRDEQYF. The CDR3 bases are TGTGCCATCAGTGAACCGGGGGGCCCACGTGACGAGCAGTACTTC.

V gene TRBV20-1 combines with J gene TRBJ2-3; 10 nucleotides agree with TRBD2. The CDR3 has 17 amino acids. Germline loops: CDR1 DFQATT, CDR2 SNEGSKA (reference sequence). J lost 2 bases, V lost 0 bases, and 8 bases had no gene match. CDR3 in DNA: TGCAGTGCTAGAGATCGGATAGCGGGGGGAGCCACAGATACGCAGTATTTT. It translates to CSARDRIAGGATDTQYF.

This clonotype was picked up a small number of times. The chain carries TRBV5-6 and TRBJ1-1, with D hard to call. The germline V gene has CDR1 SGHDT and CDR2 YYEEEE. The CDR3 contains 14 residues. The V end was cut by 1 base, the J end by 2 bases, with 9 bases between. In DNA, the CDR3 is TGTGCCAGCAGCTTGTGGCAGCTCAACACTGAAGCTTTCTTT. This gives the protein CASSLWQLNTEAFF.

V and J are TRBV11-2 and TRBJ1-1; D perhaps matches TRBD1 (6 bases). CDR1 and CDR2 from the germline V gene are SGHAT and FQNNGV. The ends were cut back, 2 bases at V and 3 bases at J, with 10 bases in the middle. The length of the CDR3 is 14 residues. DNA for the CDR3: TGTGCCAGCAGCTTAATCAGGGGAGACACTGAAGCTTTCTTT. This codes for CASSLIRGDTEAFF.

This clonotype appeared many times. This chain links TRBV6-1 with TRBJ2-2; 11 positions match TRBD2. V lost 8 bases to trimming and J lost 4 bases; unmatched junction nucleotides: 15. Germline values: CDR1 MNHNS, CDR2 SASEGT. This CDR3 is built from 18 residues. CDR3: CASSRWAPGTSGTGELFF. The CDR3 nucleotides read TGTGCCAGCTCTCGATGGGCCCCGGGGACTAGCGGCACCGGGGAGCTGTTTTTT.

The chain uses TRBV24-1 and TRBJ1-5; D may be TRBD1 (5 bases). This CDR3 is 17 amino acids long. Trimming pared 3 bases from V and 4 bases from J, leaving 18 bases between. Germline CDR1 and CDR2: KGHDR and SFDVKD. The CDR3 DNA reads as TGTGCCACCAGTGATCCCCGGGACGCCGCCCCGAATCAGCCCCAGCATTTT. It codes for CATSDPRDAAPNQPQHF.

This rearrangement joins TRBV11-2 to TRBJ2-7; tentative D call: TRBD1 (5 bases). CDR3 size: 15 residues. Germline CDR1 SGHAT, CDR2 FQNNGV. The V end was cut by 1 base, the J end by 2 bases, with 12 bases between. CDR3 sequence reads: CASSLVTGTTYEQYF. CDR3 DNA: TGTGCCAGCAGCTTAGTAACAGGCACCACCTACGAGCAGTACTTC.

This clonotype was counted a few times. This chain joins TRBV24-1 and TRBJ2-3; 7 nucleotides agree with TRBD1. V shed 4 bases, J shed 2 bases, and the junction held 8 bases outside the gene matches. CDR3 length equals 16 residues. The germline V gene has CDR1 KGHDR and CDR2 SFDVKD. The CDR3 region has the DNA TGTGCCACCAGTGAAGCCGGGACAGCGGACACAGATACGCAGTATTTT. It codes for CATSEAGTADTDTQYF.